These 28 T cell receptor beta chains were all obtained from the same sample, sequenced in a study of CD8+ T cells in alopecia areata (dated by TCRdb to the late 2010s). The library was generated by the immunoSEQ multiplex PCR assay. To provide template for TCR sequencing, every sample had RNA extracted and reverse transcribed into cDNA. This is the immuneACCESS table as TCRdb keeps it, with only in-frame sequences that have V and J called. A part of the clones is gone; compared with another copy, unresolved V genes explain less than half, and the rest is unexplained. A total of roughly 100,000 clones appear in this sample, roughly 53% of them only once. 8.8% of the sample is held by the ten biggest clonotypes. Sequencing input: CD4+ T cells sorted from blood. These receptors came from a human donor in good health.

The rearrangement uses TRBV19 and TRBJ1-1; possible D gene TRBD1, 5 bases. CDR3 length: 14 amino acids. Between the trimmed V and J ends, which lost 7 bases and 2 bases, there was a span of 14 bases. Per the germline V gene, CDR1 is LNHDA and CDR2 is SQIVND (reference sequence). In DNA, the CDR3 is TGTGCCAGTACCACCGGCAGGGCAAACACTGAAGCTTTCTTT. Its protein product is CASTTGRANTEAFF.

V gene TRBV7-8 combines with J gene TRBJ2-3; D remains ambiguous. V lost 4 bases and J lost 4, with 3 bases in between. This CDR3 is 11 amino acids long. Looked up from germline, CDR1 is SGHVS and CDR2 is FQNEAQ. CDR3 amino acids: CASSSSDTQYF. CDR3 nucleotides: TGTGCCAGCAGCTCCTCAGATACGCAGTATTTT. The full variable domain, its missing parts supplied by reference TRBV7-8 and TRBJ2-3, is GAGVSQSPRYKVAKRGQDVALRCDPISGHVSLFWYQQALGQGPEFLTYFQNEAQLDKSGLPSDRFFAERPEGSVSTLKIQRTQQEDSAVYLCASSSSDTQYFGPGTRLTVL.

This rearrangement joins TRBV29-1 to TRBJ2-1; 13 positions match TRBD2. The CDR3 extends over 14 amino acids. CDR1 is SQVTM, CDR2 ANQGSEA, per germline. The trim removed 6 bases at V and 4 bases at J, leaving 3 bases unmatched. This chain's CDR3 is CSVVGLAGYNEQFF. The CDR3 DNA follows: TGCAGCGTAGTGGGACTAGCGGGATACAATGAGCAGTTCTTC.

V is TRBV7-2 and J is TRBJ2-5; 8 bases agree with TRBD1. The germline V gene encodes CDR1 SGHTA and CDR2 FQGNSA. This CDR3 region has 16 residues. The ends lost 2 bases at V and 5 bases at J; junction bases unmatched: 10. The CDR3 DNA reads TGTGCCAGCAGCTTAAGGGGGACAGGAGCCTTCGAGACCCAGTACTTC. It yields the protein CASSLRGTGAFETQYF.

This clone turned up a few times. The chain has TRBV2 and TRBJ2-7; TRBD2 matches 7 bases. The CDR3 has 12 amino acids. After removal of 6 bases from V and 5 bases from J, the junction contained 4 bases not matched to a gene. Germline V gene sequence: CDR1 SNHLY, CDR2 FYNNEI. The CDR3 protein is CASSTTSNEQYF. CDR3 coding DNA: TGTGCCAGCAGCACGACTAGCAACGAGCAGTACTTC.

The chain is built from TRBV10-3 and TRBJ2-5; TRBD1 agrees at 8 bases. Germline CDR1 and CDR2: ENHRY and SYGVKD. V gave up 6 bases and J gave up 3 bases; unmatched junction bases: 3. The CDR3 runs 13 residues. This chain's CDR3 is CAIRVTGEETQYF. The CDR3 nucleotides are TGTGCCATCAGGGTGACAGGGGAAGAGACCCAGTACTTC.

J is TRBJ2-5 and V is TRBV5-1; tentatively, D is TRBD2 (6 bases). The CDR3 spans 15 residues. CDR1 and CDR2 (germline): SGHRS, YFSETQ. The V gene lost 2 bases and the J gene lost 0 bases, with 11 bases spanning the gap. Here the CDR3 reads CASSFAGIHQETQYF. The DNA of the CDR3 is TGCGCCAGCAGCTTTGCGGGGATACACCAAGAGACCCAGTACTTC.

This clone was seen more than once but under ten times. V and J are TRBV5-1 and TRBJ1-1; possible D gene TRBD1, 6 bases. V was shortened by 4 bases and J by 7 bases, with 11 bases between the two germline ends. CDR3 size: 12 residues. The germline CDR1 and CDR2 sequences are SGHRS and YFSETQ. The CDR3 spells CASSGSGDEAFF. The CDR3 coding sequence is TGCGCCAGCAGCGGGTCAGGGGATGAAGCTTTCTTT.

The chain recombines TRBV2 with TRBJ2-7; 9 bases align to TRBD1. Losses at the gene ends were 6 bases for V and 5 bases for J; bases not matched to a gene: 11. This CDR3 has 15 residues. Germline loops: CDR1 SNHLY, CDR2 FYNNEI. CDR3 in amino acids: CASSDPTTGGNEQYF. For the CDR3, the DNA is TGTGCCAGCAGCGATCCTACGACAGGGGGTAACGAGCAGTACTTC.

The rearrangement uses TRBV5-1 and TRBJ1-6; 7 bases line up with TRBD1. The germline CDR1 and CDR2 sequences are SGHRS and YFSETQ. The CDR3 is 16 amino acids. J lost 7 bases, V lost 3 bases, and 10 bases had no gene match. The CDR3 DNA is TGCGCCAGCAGCTCTGAGGCCGGGACAGCCAATTCACCCCTCCACTTT. This gives the protein CASSSEAGTANSPLHF.

There are a few counts of this clone. The chain links TRBV9 to TRBJ1-5; tentative D call: TRBD1 (6 bases). The CDR3 is made up of 16 amino acids. The germline V gene encodes CDR1 SGDLS and CDR2 YYNGEE. V lost 2 bases, J lost 3 bases, and 15 bases lay in between. The CDR3 region is CASSVPDSFINQPQHF. The CDR3 region has the DNA TGTGCCAGCAGCGTGCCGGACAGCTTTATCAATCAGCCCCAGCATTTT.

Concerning this clone itself: This clone may be a read error of a much larger clone one base away. The J gene is TRBJ1-6, the V gene TRBV27; 8 bases are shared with TRBD1. Per the germline V gene, CDR1 is MNHEY and CDR2 is SMNVEV (reference sequence). CDR3 length: 13 residues. The trim removed 6 bases at V and 7 bases at J, leaving 2 bases unmatched. The CDR3 protein is CASSWDRNSPLHF. As DNA, the CDR3 is TGTGCCAGCAGCTGGGACAGGAATTCACCCCTCCACTTT.

The rearrangement links TRBV4-1 to TRBJ2-1; 9 bases are shared with TRBD2. J gave up 7 bases and V 2 bases, and 12 bases lay outside the gene matches. Germline V gene lookup returns CDR1 MGHRA and CDR2 YSYEKL. This CDR3 region has 17 residues. This CDR3 reads CASSQFERGAKRNEQFF. CDR3 nucleotides: TGCGCCAGCAGCCAATTCGAGCGGGGGGCTAAGAGGAATGAGCAGTTCTTC.

CDR3 sequence (DNA): TGTGCCTGGACGGCGCCTAGCGGGGCGACCCAGTACTTC. Translated, it gives CAWTAPSGATQYF. The chain recombines TRBV30 with TRBJ2-5; 9 bases are a match to TRBD2. Losses at the gene ends were 4 bases for V and 7 bases for J; bases not matched to a gene: 7. The CDR3 loop spans 13 amino acids. Looked up from germline, CDR1 is GTSNPN and CDR2 is SVGIG (reference sequence). Using reference TRBV30 and TRBJ2-5 for the parts outside the CDR3, the full variable domain is SQTIHQWPATLVQPVGSPLSLECTVEGTSNPNLYWYRQAAGRGLQLLFYSVGIGQISSEVPQNLSASRPQDRQFILSSKKLLLSDSGFYLCAWTAPSGATQYFGPGTRLLVL.

CDR3 protein: CASHSPGQGAYGYTF. CDR3 nucleotide sequence: TGTGCCAGCCACTCCCCGGGACAGGGAGCCTATGGCTACACCTTC. The rearrangement links TRBV28 to TRBJ1-2, with 9 positions matching TRBD1. Germline V lookup: CDR1 MDHEN, CDR2 SYDVKM. The V and J ends lost 8 bases and 4 bases, in that order; junction bases with no gene match: 11. The CDR3 length is 15 residues.

There are a few counts of this clone. The rearrangement links TRBV29-1 to TRBJ2-5, with a possible D match to TRBD1 (6 bases). Germline loops: CDR1 SQVTM, CDR2 ANQGSEA. Trimming removed 3 bases at V and 5 bases at J, with 16 bases between. The CDR3 is made up of 14 amino acids. CDR3 nucleotide sequence: TGCAGCGTTGACCTACAGGGAAATTGGGAGACCCAGTACTTC. Translated, it gives CSVDLQGNWETQYF.

This chain joins TRBV11-1 and TRBJ2-7; maybe TRBD2 (5 bases). This CDR3 is 15 amino acids long. In germline, CDR1 is SGHAT, CDR2 FQDESV (reference sequence). Trimming stripped 5 bases from V and 3 bases from J, with 17 bases between. The CDR3 loop is CASSPDLAGSYEQYF. CDR3 in DNA: TGTGCCAGCAGCCCTGACTTGGCGGGTAGCTACGAGCAGTACTTC.

The CDR3 here is CASSLGQGASYEQYF. CDR3 sequence (DNA): TGTGCCAGCAGTTTAGGGCAGGGCGCTTCCTACGAGCAGTACTTC. The rearrangement links TRBV28 to TRBJ2-7, with D possibly being TRBD1 (5 bases). Germline loops: CDR1 MDHEN, CDR2 SYDVKM. Trimming removed 2 bases from V and 1 base from J, with 12 bases in between. The CDR3 is made up of 15 amino acids.

This clone was observed at least ten times. The CDR3 loop is CASRRAGNSYNEQFF. CDR3 bases: TGTGCCAGCAGACGCGCGGGGAACTCCTACAATGAGCAGTTCTTC. The J gene is TRBJ2-1, the V gene TRBV5-4, with a possible D match to TRBD2 (6 bases). Trimming pared 5 bases from V and 0 bases from J, leaving 12 bases between. CDR1 is SGHNT, CDR2 YYREEE, per germline (reference sequence). The CDR3 consists of 15 residues.

The chain recombines TRBV7-9 with TRBJ2-2, with D possibly TRBD2 on 5 matching bases. Trimming pared 2 bases from V and 7 bases from J, leaving 8 bases between. This CDR3 has 13 residues. Germline loops: CDR1 SEHNR, CDR2 FQNEAQ (reference sequence). CDR3 DNA sequence: TGTGCCAGCAGCTTACTAGCAGTCGGGGAGCTGTTTTTT. Translated: CASSLLAVGELFF.

This clone appeared a few times. This chain links TRBV2 with TRBJ1-2; perhaps TRBD1 as D (6 bases). V lost 7 bases and J 4 bases, leaving 13 bases between the germline ends. CDR1 is SNHLY and CDR2 is FYNNEI in the germline V gene. The CDR3 consists of 13 residues. The CDR3 loop is CASKGQGTYGYTF. The DNA for the CDR3 is TGTGCCAGCAAGGGCCAGGGGACCTATGGCTACACCTTC.

The rearrangement joins TRBV29-1 to TRBJ1-2, with 10 nucleotides matching TRBD1. Per germline, CDR1 SQVTM and CDR2 ANQGSEA. This CDR3 contains 13 residues. The V and J ends lost 7 bases and 2 bases, in that order; junction bases with no gene match: 4. CDR3 sequence (DNA): TGCAGCGGAGGGGACAGGGGCAACTATGGCTACACCTTC. It is translated as CSGGDRGNYGYTF.

This clone was seen more than once but under ten times. This sequence joins TRBV28 and TRBJ2-1; the D gene is possibly TRBD2 (7 bases). The CDR3 covers 14 residues. Germline CDR1 is MDHEN and CDR2 is SYDVKM. Trimming shortened V by 3 bases and J by 3 bases, and 9 bases separated the two germline ends. The CDR3 loop reads CASSFGGLYNEQFF. CDR3 sequence (DNA): TGTGCCAGCAGTTTCGGGGGGCTCTACAATGAGCAGTTCTTC.

This clone was detected a few times. V is TRBV18 and J is TRBJ2-5; 7 bases align to TRBD1. The CDR3 length is 12 residues. The V gene's germline CDR1 is KGHSH and CDR2 LQKENI. The junction had 1 base not matched to a gene; V was cut back by 6 bases and J by 3 bases. CDR3 sequence (DNA): TGTGCCAGCTCGGACAGGAAAGAGACCCAGTACTTC. It translates to CASSDRKETQYF.

J is TRBJ2-2 and V is TRBV29-1; either TRBD1 or TRBD2 may supply D (5 bases each). The CDR3 covers 12 residues. Germline V CDR1 and CDR2: SQVTM, ANQGSEA. Trimming pared 3 bases from V and 6 bases from J, leaving 8 bases between. CDR3 sequence: CSVELGAGELFF. CDR3 in DNA: TGCAGCGTTGAGTTGGGGGCCGGGGAGCTGTTTTTT.

The chain is built from TRBV5-1 and TRBJ2-6; TRBD1 aligns across 7 bases. The CDR3 is 18 residues long. Trimming took 5 bases from V and 0 from J; bases not matched to a gene: 11. Germline assignment: CDR1 SGHRS and CDR2 YFSETQ. The CDR3 region is CASRGTGTVASGANVLTF. The CDR3 DNA reads TGCGCCAGCAGGGGGACCGGGACAGTTGCCTCTGGGGCCAACGTCCTGACTTTC.

This chain connects TRBV5-6 to TRBJ2-1; 8 bases align to TRBD2. This CDR3 has 16 residues. The V gene's germline CDR1 is SGHDT and CDR2 YYEEEE. Trimming took 2 bases from V and 1 from J; bases not matched to a gene: 5. Here the CDR3 DNA reads TGTGCCAGCAGCTTCATGCGGGGGGAGTCCTACAATGAGCAGTTCTTC. Its protein is CASSFMRGESYNEQFF.

V gene TRBV5-1 combines with J gene TRBJ2-3, with 9 bases lining up with TRBD1. Germline CDR1 and CDR2: SGHRS and YFSETQ. This CDR3 spans 15 amino acids. V lost 0 bases, J lost 3 bases, and 2 bases stayed unmatched. The DNA for the CDR3 is TGCGCCAGCAGCTTGGGGGACAGGGAGACAGATACGCAGTATTTT. This encodes CASSLGDRETDTQYF.